This T cell receptor beta chain was captured in a study of cytotoxic CD8 clonotypes in ibrutinib-treated CLL. About the study: Responses: approximately 25 partial, 2 complete; after median approximately 70 months, about 14 stayed remitted, about twelve progressed.

TCRdb's table, derived via immunoSEQ multiplex PCR, lists solely in-frame clones and lacks some. This table has 300,000 or so clones, about 61% appearing once. The CDR3 spans 15 residues. The germline V gene encodes CDR1 SGHTA and CDR2 FQGNSA. The V segment lost 5 bases and the J segment 1 base; nucleotides outside the gene matches: 7. Whole-study results and caveats: Rare overall, public clonotypes shrank or held steady under therapy.

This clone has only one observation. Its antigen is not known. The rearrangement uses TRBV7-2 and TRBJ2-7; 8 bases match TRBD2. Sequenced here: PBMCs, sampled after 36 months of ibrutinib treatment. This clonotype was obtained from a human donor with chronic lymphocytic leukemia. CDR3 region: CASSLDSGISYEQYF. CDR3 DNA sequence: TGTGCCAGCAGCCTAGATAGCGGGATTTCCTACGAGCAGTACTTC.